Shown below are 13 T cell receptor beta chains from a single sample sequenced in a study of Ad26.COV2.S vaccination and SARS-CoV-2 variants. Stated treatment: some 20 received Ad26.COV2.S at low or high dose, single or two shots; 5 received placebo; per-sample allocation not given. Specimen acquisition occurred on day 63 following the initial vaccine or placebo injection. Clones were sequenced by immunoSEQ multiplex PCR, and TCRdb holds only the in-frame ones, with some missing. The sample has hundreds of thousands of clones; approximately 89% are singletons. This material consisted of peripheral blood, taken in a trial of Ad26.COV2.S vaccine versus placebo. The receptors were gathered from a person aged 18-65 years who received the Ad26.COV2.S COVID-19 vaccine or a placebo.

V and J are TRBV5-5 and TRBJ2-7; 8 bases are shared with TRBD2. CDR3 length: 15 amino acids. Looked up from germline, CDR1 is SGHKS and CDR2 is YYEKEE (reference sequence). V shed 0 bases, J shed 2 bases, and the junction held 4 bases outside the gene matches. CDR3 sequence reads: CASSLAFGGAYEQYF. CDR3 nucleotides: TGTGCCAGCAGCTTGGCCTTCGGGGGGGCCTACGAGCAGTACTTC.

CDR3 coding DNA: TGTGCCAGCAGTGCGGGGGGAACACTAGCCAAAAACATTCAGTACTTC. It translates to CASSAGGTLAKNIQYF. V and J are TRBV28 and TRBJ2-4; 8 bases match TRBD2. J was trimmed by 0 bases and V by 5 bases; bases with no gene match: 6. This CDR3 is 16 amino acids long. The germline CDR1 and CDR2 sequences are MDHEN and SYDVKM.

This chain connects TRBV7-2 to TRBJ2-7; 8 positions match TRBD2. CDR3 length: 15 amino acids. V was pared by 1 base and J by 5 bases, with 7 bases of the junction left unmatched. The germline V gene encodes CDR1 SGHTA and CDR2 FQGNSA. The CDR3 sequence is CASSLEPGGPHEQYV. The CDR3 DNA is TGTGCCAGCAGCTTAGAACCGGGAGGGCCACACGAGCAGTACGTC.

V gene TRBV30 combines with J gene TRBJ2-7; no clear D gene. Germline CDR1 reads GTSNPN; CDR2 reads SVGIG (reference sequence). The germline V and J ends were trimmed by 3 bases and 3 bases, with 9 bases remaining between them. The length of the CDR3 is 12 residues. The DNA for the CDR3 is TGTGCCTGGAGCGACGGCGGCTACGAGCAGTACGTC. This gives the protein CAWSDGGYEQYV.

The V call is TRBV2, the J call TRBJ2-3, with D maybe TRBD2 (5 bases). Trimming stripped 6 bases from V and 0 bases from J, with 10 bases between. CDR1 is SNHLY, CDR2 FYNNEI, per germline. The CDR3 length is 14 residues. The CDR3 bases are TGTGCCAGCAGGTTTGGGGAGAGCACAGATACGCAGTATTTT. It codes for CASRFGESTDTQYF.

CDR3 region: CASSPGTGRDYGYTF. The CDR3 region has the DNA TGTGCCAGCAGTCCCGGGACAGGGAGGGACTATGGCTACACCTTC. This rearrangement joins TRBV2 to TRBJ1-2, with TRBD1 identical over 9 bases. Per the germline V gene, CDR1 is SNHLY and CDR2 is FYNNEI. With 5 bases clipped from V and 3 bases from J, the junction kept 7 bases outside the gene matches. The CDR3 sequence is 15 residues long.

V gene TRBV7-2 combines with J gene TRBJ2-1, with TRBD1 identical over 7 bases. Germline V gene lookup returns CDR1 SGHTA and CDR2 FQGNSA. The length of the CDR3 is 15 residues. Unmatched junction bases numbered 6, after V lost 4 bases and J lost 3 bases. The CDR3 reads CASSSTTGVYNEQFF. CDR3 DNA sequence: TGTGCCAGCAGCTCAACCACAGGGGTCTACAATGAGCAGTTCTTC.

The chain recombines TRBV7-9 with TRBJ2-3; D call uncertain. Trimming shortened V by 4 bases and J by 0 bases, and 8 bases separated the two germline ends. Germline V CDR1 and CDR2: SEHNR, FQNEAQ (reference sequence). The CDR3 is 14 residues long. CDR3 coding DNA: TGTGCCAGCAGCTCGGTTACTAGCACAGATACGCAGTATTTT. Amino acid sequence: CASSSVTSTDTQYF.

The genes are TRBV19 and TRBJ2-2; 8 bases map to TRBD2. Trimming cost V 5 bases and J 0 bases; bases outside gene matches: 11. The CDR3 length is 18 residues. The germline CDR1 and CDR2 sequences are LNHDA and SQIVND (reference sequence). The CDR3 spells CASSVGLALFANTGELFF. CDR3 nucleotide sequence: TGTGCCAGTAGTGTAGGACTAGCTCTATTCGCGAACACCGGGGAGCTGTTTTTT.

This chain joins TRBV9 and TRBJ2-1, with D perhaps TRBD1 (5 bases). V lost 3 bases, J lost 0 bases, and 13 bases lay in between. Germline loops: CDR1 SGDLS, CDR2 YYNGEE. The CDR3 runs 16 residues. DNA of the CDR3: TGTGCCAGCAGCGCCCAGCTTAGGGGCTCCTACAATGAGCAGTTCTTC. This sequence encodes CASSAQLRGSYNEQFF. The full variable domain, with the rest looked up from reference TRBV9 and TRBJ2-1, is DSGVTQTPKHLITATGQRVTLRCSPRSGDLSVYWYQQSLDQGLQFLIQYYNGEERAKGNILERFSAQQFPDLHSELNLSSLELGDSALYFCASSAQLRGSYNEQFFGPGTRLTVL.

A note on this clone: The junction departs from germline at one end; a sequencing error may be responsible. This rearrangement joins TRBV5-4 to TRBJ1-2; D call uncertain. Germline CDR1 and CDR2: SGHNT and YYREEE (reference sequence). The length of the CDR3 is 11 residues. The CDR3 protein is CASSLDSGYTF. CDR3 nucleotide sequence: TGTGCCAGCAGTTTGGACTCAGGCTACACCTTC.

The chain links TRBV7-9 to TRBJ2-1; TRBD2 matches 8 bases. CDR3 size: 15 residues. J was trimmed by 5 bases and V by 2 bases; bases with no gene match: 5. Germline lookup yields CDR1 SEHNR and CDR2 FQNEAQ (reference sequence). CDR3 nucleotide sequence: TGTGCCAGCAGCTTATCGGGGACTAGGCACAATGAGCAGTTCTTC. Translated, it gives CASSLSGTRHNEQFF.

V usage is TRBV7-2 and J usage is TRBJ2-5; tentatively, D is TRBD1 (6 bases). Germline values: CDR1 SGHTA, CDR2 FQGNSA. The CDR3 has 13 amino acids. With 5 bases removed from V and 4 bases from J, the gap between germline ends came to 11 bases. The CDR3 DNA reads TGTGCCAGCAGCACCACGACAGGAGAGACCCAGTACTTC. Translation gives CASSTTTGETQYF.